The 4 T cell receptor beta chains below all came from one sample that was sequenced in a study of chemoradiotherapy in HPV16-positive cancers. Clones were read by immunoSEQ multiplex PCR, and TCRdb kept only the in-frame ones, dropping some. The sample yields some 6,600 clones, approximately 84% seen once. Sequenced material: tumor tissue, taken from a patient who underwent chemoradiotherapy. The receptors originated from a human donor with HPV-associated anogenital cancer.

The chain joins TRBV5-8 to TRBJ1-5; D ambiguous. Trimming took 0 bases from V and 8 from J, leaving 9 bases between them. This CDR3 contains 13 residues. Germline V gene lookup returns CDR1 SGHTS and CDR2 YDEGEE. CDR3 DNA: TGTGCCAGCAGCTTGGATTTCGCGAAGCCCCAGCATTTT. Its translation is CASSLDFAKPQHF.

The rearrangement uses TRBV30 and TRBJ2-1, with a tentative D call TRBD2 (5 bases). Trimming took 0 bases from V and 12 from J, leaving 12 bases between them. Germline V CDR1 and CDR2: GTSNPN, SVGIG (reference sequence). The CDR3 sequence is 12 residues long. The chain's CDR3 is CAWSVRGIGQFF. As DNA, the CDR3 is TGTGCCTGGAGTGTTCGGGGTATTGGGCAGTTCTTC.

The V and J genes are TRBV5-4 and TRBJ2-3; D gene unclear. Trimming left V 3 bases short and J 6 bases short, with 17 bases between. CDR1 and CDR2 (germline): SGHNT, YYREEE (reference sequence). The CDR3 is made up of 15 amino acids. CDR3 protein: CASSSKTETQDTQYF. The CDR3, as DNA: TGTGCCAGCAGCTCCAAGACGGAAACCCAGGATACGCAGTATTTT.

This chain connects TRBV6-4 to TRBJ2-2; 7 nucleotides agree with TRBD2. CDR1 and CDR2 from the germline V gene are MRHNA and SNTAGT. Losses at the gene ends were 4 bases for V and 4 bases for J; bases not matched to a gene: 3. This CDR3 contains 14 residues. The chain's CDR3 is CASSGTSVTGELFF. Written as DNA, the CDR3 is TGTGCCAGCAGTGGTACTAGCGTCACCGGGGAGCTGTTTTTT.